This passage covers 10 T cell receptor beta chains from one sample sequenced in a study of cytomegalovirus exposure and HLA in healthy donors listed by TCRdb under 2017. The method was the immunoSEQ multiplex PCR assay. The multiplex PCR relied on a mix of 60 forward primers for TCR Vbeta segments and 13 reverse primers for TCR Jbeta segments. TCRdb retrieved this table from immuneACCESS and kept in-frame rearrangements only. Not all clones are present; in checked studies, unresolved V genes account for under half, and no reason is known for the remainder. Recorded for this sample are roughly 120,000 clones; about 81% of them occurred a single time. The top ten clonotypes cover about 1% of the sample. The material sequenced was PBMCs. The receptors shown here come from a woman in her 30s in good health and CMV-seronegative.

The gene calls are TRBV30 and TRBJ1-2; D possibly corresponds to TRBD1 (5 bases). The CDR3 spans 12 residues. Trimming removed 7 bases at V and 4 bases at J, with 13 bases between. The germline CDR1 and CDR2 sequences are GTSNPN and SVGIG (reference sequence). The DNA for the CDR3 is TGTGCCTCGGGGGGGGATTCCTATGGCTACACCTTC. This codes for CASGGDSYGYTF.

V usage is TRBV4-2 and J usage is TRBJ2-7, with 7 nucleotides matching TRBD1. V trimming: 0 bases; J trimming: 4 bases; junction bases outside the gene matches: 9. Germline V gene data show CDR1 as LGHNA and CDR2 as YNFKEQ. There are 16 residues in the CDR3. Written as DNA, the CDR3 is TGTGCCAGCAGCCAAGACAAGGAAAAGGGGGCATACGAGCAGTACTTC. Translated: CASSQDKEKGAYEQYF.

This clone was counted once. This chain joins TRBV7-2 and TRBJ1-2; 10 positions agree with TRBD1. CDR3 length: 15 residues. Trimming took 4 bases from V and 2 from J; bases not matched to a gene: 4. Germline lookup yields CDR1 SGHTA and CDR2 FQGNSA. CDR3 in amino acids: CASSWTGGNNYGYTF. CDR3 DNA sequence: TGTGCCAGCAGCTGGACAGGGGGGAACAACTATGGCTACACCTTC.

J is TRBJ2-3 and V is TRBV19; TRBD2 aligns across 9 bases. Germline CDR1 is LNHDA and CDR2 is SQIVND (reference sequence). CDR3 size: 16 residues. Trimming removed 5 bases from V and 0 bases from J; junction bases left unmatched: 6. The chain's CDR3 is CASSPRSGRSTDTQYF. The CDR3 nucleotides read TGTGCCAGTAGTCCCCGTAGCGGGAGAAGCACAGATACGCAGTATTTT.

The gene calls are TRBV6-1 and TRBJ1-1; maybe TRBD1 (6 bases). With 1 base removed from V and 6 bases from J, the gap between germline ends came to 12 bases. The CDR3 is 14 residues long. Per the germline V gene, CDR1 is MNHNS and CDR2 is SASEGT. In nucleotides, the CDR3 is TGTGCCAGCAGTGAAGGACAGGCGTTTTCTGAAGCTTTCTTT. Translated: CASSEGQAFSEAFF.

The rearrangement joins TRBV6-1 to TRBJ2-7, with D maybe TRBD1 (5 bases). V was pared by 6 bases and J by 0 bases, with 9 bases between. The CDR3 is 13 amino acids. Germline assignment: CDR1 MNHNS and CDR2 SASEGT. CDR3 amino acids: CASRGQNSYEQYF. In DNA form, the CDR3 reads TGTGCCAGCAGAGGACAAAACTCCTACGAGCAGTACTTC.

The J gene is TRBJ1-2, the V gene TRBV30; the match to TRBD1 covers 9 bases. The ends lost 4 bases at V and 0 bases at J; junction bases unmatched: 3. The V gene's germline CDR1 is GTSNPN and CDR2 SVGIG (reference sequence). The CDR3 consists of 14 residues. The CDR3 here is CAWTDRGTNYGYTF. As DNA, the CDR3 is TGTGCCTGGACAGACAGGGGGACTAACTATGGCTACACCTTC.

V and J are TRBV5-1 and TRBJ2-2; 11 positions match TRBD2. The germline gives CDR1 SGHRS, CDR2 YFSETQ. The CDR3 is 16 residues long. Trimming cost V 0 bases and J 4 bases; bases outside gene matches: 2. The CDR3 sequence: CASSLETSGITGELFF. The CDR3 nucleotides read TGCGCCAGCAGCTTGGAGACTAGCGGGATCACCGGGGAGCTGTTTTTT.

The chain is built from TRBV25-1 and TRBJ1-6, with TRBD1 as a possible D gene (5 bases). The V and J ends lost 3 bases and 6 bases respectively, with 12 bases between them. This CDR3 is built from 15 residues. CDR1 is MGHDK and CDR2 is SYGVNS in the germline V gene. Here the CDR3 DNA reads TGTGCCAGCAGTGATCAGTTAGGGGTTAATTCACCCCTCCACTTT. It encodes CASSDQLGVNSPLHF.

The V and J genes are TRBV30 and TRBJ2-3, with D unclear. The germline gives CDR1 GTSNPN, CDR2 SVGIG (reference sequence). The V end was cut by 3 bases, the J end by 6 bases, with 10 bases between. This CDR3 comprises 12 residues. This CDR3 is CAWSRSDDTQYF. CDR3 nucleotides: TGTGCCTGGAGCCGGAGTGACGATACGCAGTATTTT.